The next 29 T cell receptor beta chains were all read from a single sample in a study of T-cell memory formation after mild COVID-19. TCRdb itself ran the 5' RACE reads through MiXCR, one entry per CDR3 protein. The sample contains around 110,000 distinct CDR3 sequences, about an eighth of which appear only once. Sequences were obtained from PBMCs or a T cell subset sorted from them (not recorded which). The source of these receptors is an adult woman who had mild COVID-19 (a few samples of this study predate the infection). Cell type and time point are not known.

This clonotype was picked up a small number of times. The rearrangement joins TRBV9 to TRBJ1-1; 8 nucleotides line up with TRBD1. The V and J ends lost 0 bases and 3 bases, in that order; junction bases with no gene match: 4. Germline CDR1 SGDLS, CDR2 YYNGEE. CDR3 length equals 15 residues. CDR3 protein: CASSVVDRADTEAFF. CDR3 bases: TGTGCCAGCAGCGTAGTGGACAGGGCGGACACTGAAGCTTTCTTT.

This clonotype was counted only a few times. The CDR3: CASSPTEREGSEDTQYF. The CDR3 DNA reads TGTGCCAGCAGCCCTACGGAGCGGGAGGGCTCCGAAGATACGCAGTATTTT. This chain uses TRBV6-6 with TRBJ2-3; 10 bases match TRBD2. This CDR3 comprises 17 residues. Unmatched junction bases numbered 14, after V lost 6 bases and J lost 5 bases. Germline CDR1 is MNHNY and CDR2 is SVGAGI (reference sequence).

In its sample, this clonotype was seen many times. The chain employs TRBV7-6 and TRBJ2-3; D uncertain. V lost 5 bases to trimming and J lost 0 bases, with 15 bases between them. This CDR3 comprises 16 residues. The germline CDR1 and CDR2 sequences are SGHVS and FNYEAQ. The CDR3 nucleotides are TGTGCCAGCAGCCCTATGGGCATATCTAGCACAGATACGCAGTATTTT. Its protein product is CASSPMGISSTDTQYF.

This sequence joins TRBV7-9 and TRBJ2-7, with 8 bases matching TRBD2. The length of the CDR3 is 14 residues. Germline-derived CDR1 and CDR2 are SEHNR and FQNEAQ (reference sequence). V gave up 1 base and J gave up 4 bases; unmatched junction bases: 3. In nucleotides, the CDR3 is TGTGCCAGCAGCTTAGGCGGGGGGATATACGAGCAGTACTTC. Amino acids: CASSLGGGIYEQYF.

This chain connects TRBV9 to TRBJ2-2; D not resolved. This CDR3 has 13 residues. V was shortened by 0 bases and J by 7 bases, with 7 bases between the two germline ends. Germline CDR1 and CDR2: SGDLS and YYNGEE. The CDR3 nucleotides read TGTGCCAGCAGCGTAGGAGATGGCGGGGAGCTGTTTTTT. Protein: CASSVGDGGELFF.

This clonotype was counted ten times or more. The J gene is TRBJ2-5, the V gene TRBV5-1, with D uncertain. CDR1 SGHRS and CDR2 YFSETQ come from the germline V gene. V gave up 0 bases and J gave up 0 bases, with 3 bases separating them. This CDR3 region has 13 residues. DNA for the CDR3: TGCGCCAGCAGCTTGGACAACCAAGAGACCCAGTACTTC. It specifies CASSLDNQETQYF.

This clonotype was seen a few times. The V and J genes are TRBV7-9 and TRBJ2-1; D is ambiguous. This CDR3 has 16 residues. Deletions cut 7 bases from V and 0 bases from J, with 16 bases between. The germline V gene encodes CDR1 SEHNR and CDR2 FQNEAQ (reference sequence). Here the CDR3 reads CASTPSSGFSYNEQFF. The CDR3 nucleotides read TGTGCCAGCACCCCGTCGTCAGGCTTCTCCTACAATGAGCAGTTCTTC.

The chain recombines TRBV11-3 with TRBJ2-7; D call uncertain. Per germline, CDR1 SGHNT and CDR2 YENEEA. This CDR3 has 15 residues. Trimming took off 0 bases at V and 0 bases at J, with 9 bases between the two ends. CDR3 amino acids: CASSLELSYSYEQYF. The DNA of the CDR3 is TGTGCCAGCAGCTTAGAGCTATCCTACTCCTACGAGCAGTACTTC.

This clonotype has a handful of counts. V usage is TRBV12-3 or TRBV12-4 and J usage is TRBJ2-3; maybe TRBD2 (7 bases). CDR3 length: 15 amino acids. Trimming left V 6 bases short and J 3 bases short, with 16 bases between. CDR3 coding DNA: TGTGCCAGCAGCCCTAGGGGGGGTTGGACAGATACGCAGTATTTT. It codes for CASSPRGGWTDTQYF.

This clonotype was recorded many times. This chain uses TRBV12-3 or TRBV12-4 with TRBJ2-1, with D perhaps TRBD1 (5 bases). Trimming pared 1 base from V and 15 bases from J, leaving 16 bases between. The CDR3 is 13 amino acids. The CDR3 sequence: CASSLEVDSLGFF. In DNA form, the CDR3 reads TGTGCCAGCAGTTTAGAGGTCGACAGTCTTGGGTTCTTC.

The chain uses TRBV4-3 and TRBJ2-1; D ambiguous. The CDR3 extends over 12 amino acids. Trimming took off 1 base at V and 6 bases at J, with 4 bases between the two ends. Germline CDR1 and CDR2: LGHNA and YSLEER. CDR3: CASSQAGNEQFF. The CDR3 coding sequence is TGCGCCAGCAGCCAAGCGGGCAATGAGCAGTTCTTC.

This clonotype was seen more than once but under ten times. The genes are TRBV5-1 and TRBJ2-7; TRBD1 might be the D (5 bases). V gave up 2 bases and J gave up 6 bases, with 9 bases separating them. There are 12 residues in the CDR3. CDR1 and CDR2 from the germline V gene are SGHRS and YFSETQ. The CDR3 spells CASSFDSPEQYF. For the CDR3, the DNA is TGCGCCAGCAGCTTTGACAGTCCCGAGCAGTACTTC.

The chain couples TRBV4-3 to TRBJ2-1; 11 bases match TRBD2. The CDR3 has 15 residues. Trimming removed 6 bases from V and 4 bases from J; junction bases left unmatched: 5. Germline V gene data show CDR1 as LGHNA and CDR2 as YSLEER. In nucleotides, the CDR3 is TGCGCCAGCAGTAGCGGGAGGGAACCGTACAATGAGCAGTTCTTC. Its translation is CASSSGREPYNEQFF.

This clonotype was counted at least ten times. The chain recombines TRBV7-9 with TRBJ2-3; 10 bases are shared with TRBD2. CDR3 length: 17 amino acids. The germline V gene encodes CDR1 SEHNR and CDR2 FQNEAQ (reference sequence). V gave up 2 bases and J gave up 3 bases; unmatched junction bases: 8. The CDR3 here is CASSLLVGLALTDTQYF. CDR3 in DNA: TGTGCCAGCAGCTTATTGGTGGGACTAGCGTTGACAGATACGCAGTATTTT.

This clonotype was seen only a few times. The V and J genes are TRBV5-4 and TRBJ2-5, with 8 bases aligning to TRBD1. Germline values: CDR1 SGHNT, CDR2 YYREEE (reference sequence). The CDR3 runs to 14 residues. The V gene end was trimmed by 4 bases and the J gene end by 5 bases; junction bases not matched to a gene: 7. The CDR3 region is CASSPWTGLETQYF. CDR3 nucleotides: TGTGCCAGCAGCCCCTGGACAGGGTTGGAGACCCAGTACTTC.

There are many counts of this clonotype. This sequence joins TRBV5-1 and TRBJ2-7, with D possibly TRBD1 on 6 matching bases. V lost 3 bases, J lost 5 bases, and 15 bases lay in between. Germline loops: CDR1 SGHRS, CDR2 YFSETQ. This CDR3 contains 14 residues. The CDR3 DNA reads TGCGCCAGCAGCTGGGGGCAGGGCTCGGACGAGCAGTACTTC. Translation: CASSWGQGSDEQYF.

J is TRBJ2-7 and V is TRBV19, with 11 bases that match TRBD1. CDR1 LNHDA and CDR2 SQIVND come from the germline V gene (reference sequence). The V and J ends lost 6 bases and 5 bases, in that order; junction bases with no gene match: 3. The CDR3 has 13 amino acids. The CDR3 DNA sequence: TGTGCCAGTAGCCGGACAGGGGGCAACGAGCAGTACGTC. This translates into CASSRTGGNEQYV.

There are a few counts of this clonotype. V gene TRBV11-3 combines with J gene TRBJ2-7, with no clear D. Per the germline V gene, CDR1 is SGHNT and CDR2 is YENEEA. V shed 3 bases and J shed 6 bases, with 15 bases lying between them. The CDR3 is 14 residues long. CDR3 nucleotides: TGTGCCAGCAGCTTCTTAAAGAGTGGCCCCGAGCAGTACTTC. It translates to CASSFLKSGPEQYF.

The V and J genes are TRBV29-1 and TRBJ2-2, with TRBD1 matching 11 bases. The V and J ends lost 7 bases and 2 bases, in that order; junction bases with no gene match: 3. The CDR3 has 14 amino acids. The germline gives CDR1 SQVTM, CDR2 ANQGSEA. This CDR3 reads CSARTGGNTGELFF. CDR3 nucleotides: TGCAGCGCCCGGACAGGGGGCAACACCGGGGAGCTGTTTTTT.

Many counts were recorded for this clonotype. The chain links TRBV12-3 or TRBV12-4 to TRBJ2-3; D gene uncertain. V lost 5 bases and J lost 2, with 8 bases in between. The CDR3 spans 13 residues. In nucleotides, the CDR3 is TGTGCCAGCAGTCCTCGAGTCACAGATACGCAGTATTTT. It yields the protein CASSPRVTDTQYF.

This clonotype was seen a few times. This rearrangement joins TRBV7-9 to TRBJ1-1; D is uncertain. Germline-derived CDR1 and CDR2 are SEHNR and FQNEAQ (reference sequence). This CDR3 has 14 amino acids. Trimming pared 5 bases from V and 3 bases from J, leaving 13 bases between. In nucleotides, the CDR3 is TGTGCCAGCAGCCCCGGACTGGGGTACACTGAAGCTTTCTTT. This sequence encodes CASSPGLGYTEAFF.

This clonotype was recorded a few times. V and J are TRBV24-1 and TRBJ2-2; D is unresolved. Trimming removed 3 bases at V and 2 bases at J, with 9 bases between. The CDR3 is made up of 15 amino acids. CDR1 and CDR2 from the germline V gene are KGHDR and SFDVKD. Here the CDR3 reads CATSDIRHNTGELFF. The DNA of the CDR3 is TGTGCCACCAGTGATATCCGACATAACACCGGGGAGCTGTTTTTT.

This clonotype was picked up a small number of times. The rearrangement uses TRBV12-3 or TRBV12-4 and TRBJ1-1, with no clear D. Trimming removed 5 bases at V and 4 bases at J, with 14 bases between. This CDR3 comprises 14 residues. CDR3 sequence (DNA): TGTGCCAGCAGTCAGGACGAGTGGAGCACTGAAGCTTTCTTT. This codes for CASSQDEWSTEAFF.

This clonotype appeared a few times. V is TRBV15 and J is TRBJ1-5; D possibly corresponds to TRBD1 (5 bases). V was trimmed by 0 bases and J by 4 bases, leaving 13 bases between them. Germline-derived CDR1 and CDR2 are LNHNV and YYDKDF (reference sequence). The CDR3 runs to 16 residues. Here the CDR3 reads CATSRDSGSRNQPQHF. In DNA, the CDR3 is TGTGCCACCAGCAGAGATTCAGGGAGCAGGAATCAGCCCCAGCATTTT.

V is TRBV6-5 and J is TRBJ2-1; D is ambiguous. Germline CDR1 and CDR2: MNHEY and SVGAGI. V shed 0 bases and J shed 10 bases, with 19 bases lying between them. The CDR3 runs 16 residues. CDR3 residues: CASSYSVSLRVSEQFF. CDR3 DNA: TGTGCCAGCAGTTACTCAGTGTCCCTTCGGGTAAGCGAGCAGTTCTTC.

The V and J genes are TRBV12-3 or TRBV12-4 and TRBJ2-5, with 7 bases aligning to TRBD2. V dropped 6 bases and J dropped 2; count of bases not matched to a gene: 9. The CDR3 covers 15 residues. In DNA, the CDR3 is TGTGCCAGCAGCCCGGCGGGACTAAGTCAAGAGACCCAGTACTTC. Protein product: CASSPAGLSQETQYF.

This clonotype was found a few times. This chain uses TRBV4-2 with TRBJ2-7; 8 nucleotides agree with TRBD2. The germline CDR1 and CDR2 sequences are LGHNA and YNFKEQ. The CDR3 is 15 residues long. The J segment lost 9 bases and the V segment lost 0 bases, leaving 10 bases of the junction unmatched. CDR3 sequence reads: CASSQDRTSGTWQYF. The CDR3 coding sequence is TGTGCCAGCAGCCAAGATCGAACTAGCGGTACTTGGCAGTACTTC.

This clonotype was detected only a few times. Just one base apart from a much larger clone, this may be a read error. The gene calls are TRBV7-9 and TRBJ2-3; D not resolved. The CDR3 is 11 amino acids. Germline CDR1 SEHNR, CDR2 FQNEAQ (reference sequence). DNA of the CDR3: TGTGCCAGAAGCTTAGGAGATACGCAGTATTTT. Encoded protein: CARSLGDTQYF.

The sample holds a few counts of this clonotype. This chain connects TRBV29-1 to TRBJ1-1; no clear D gene. The germline CDR1 and CDR2 sequences are SQVTM and ANQGSEA. The CDR3 contains 12 residues. V lost 4 bases, J lost 3 bases, and 9 bases lay in between. The CDR3 protein is CSVARSHTEAFF. CDR3 sequence (DNA): TGCAGCGTTGCCCGCAGTCACACTGAAGCTTTCTTT.